These T cell receptor beta chains were read from a single sample in a study of blood T cells in healthy people across ages. From the 5' RACE reads, TCRdb called clonotypes with MiXCR, one entry per CDR3 protein. Here the sample spans 450,000 to 700,000 distinct CDR3 sequences, 25% to 30% being singletons. The sample consisted of blood. Receptors originate from a woman aged 70-85 years in good health. Both conserved end residues are part of each CDR3. The order of the fields is V gene, D gene, J gene, CDR3 length, clone size, CDR3 protein, CDR3 DNA. D genes are given only for firm matches. Only some rows state a clone size, as once, few, many or a class for expanded clones.

>TRBV6-1|TRBD1|TRBJ2-4|17|many
CAATRVGTGGPENIQYF
TGTGCCGCGACCCGTGTCGGGACAGGGGGTCCCGAAAACATTCAGTACTTC
>TRBV6-6|-|TRBJ1-5|15|-
CASSYSRQAGQPQHF
TGTGCCAGCAGTTACTCGAGACAGGCTGGTCAGCCCCAGCATTTT
>TRBV6-5|-|TRBJ1-2|12|-
CASRQGRGSYTF
TGTGCCAGCAGACAGGGCCGGGGGAGCTACACCTTC
>TRBV12-3/TRBV12-4|-|TRBJ2-2|15|few
CASSLSPGVTGELFF
TGTGCCAGCAGTTTGTCCCCCGGGGTCACCGGGGAGCTGTTTTTT
>TRBV28|-|TRBJ1-2|15|-
CASTPQGSRSYGYTF
TGTGCCAGCACCCCTCAGGGGAGCCGGAGCTATGGCTACACCTTC
>TRBV12-3/TRBV12-4|TRBD2|TRBJ2-5|16|-
CASTLASGGAGETQYF
TGTGCCAGCACCCTAGCTAGCGGGGGGGCCGGGGAGACCCAGTACTTC
>TRBV20-1|-|TRBJ2-1|16|few
CSASRLAGNINNEQFF
TGCAGTGCTAGTCGACTTGCGGGCAACATTAACAATGAGCAGTTCTTC
>TRBV4-3|-|TRBJ2-7|14|-
CASSQDGPTGEQYF
TGCGCCAGCAGCCAAGATGGTCCGACGGGCGAGCAGTACTTC
>TRBV7-2|-|TRBJ2-7|14|few
CASSLTRAFYGQYF
TGTGCCAGCAGCTTAACTCGAGCCTTTTACGGGCAGTACTTC
>TRBV20-1|-|TRBJ2-2|16|few
CSARDLGGAGTGELFF
TGCAGTGCTAGAGATCTTGGGGGGGCCGGTACCGGGGAGCTGTTTTTT
>TRBV20-1|-|TRBJ2-1|12|-
CSAFLQGYEQFF
TGCAGTGCTTTCCTACAGGGCTATGAGCAGTTCTTC
>TRBV6-1|-|TRBJ1-5|16|-
CASSGALDISNQPQHF
TGTGCCAGCAGTGGTGCGTTGGATATCAGCAATCAGCCCCAGCATTTT
>TRBV6-2/TRBV6-3|-|TRBJ2-4|16|few
CASSPIGALAKNIQYF
TGTGCCAGCAGTCCGATCGGCGCCTTAGCCAAAAACATTCAGTACTTC
>TRBV4-1|TRBD1|TRBJ1-2|14|few
CASSPLQGANGYTF
TGCGCCAGCAGCCCGTTACAGGGGGCGAATGGCTACACCTTC
>TRBV7-2|TRBD2|TRBJ2-1|13|few
CASSFRTSGGELF
TGTGCCAGCAGCTTTAGGACCAGCGGGGGTGAGCTCTTC
>TRBV4-1|TRBD2|TRBJ2-7|17|few
CASSQDSGGLLGYEQYF
TGCGCCAGCAGCCAAGATTCGGGGGGACTACTGGGGTACGAGCAGTACTTC
>TRBV6-2/TRBV6-3|TRBD2|TRBJ2-1|16|-
CASSYELAGVRDEQFF
TGTGCCAGCAGTTACGAGCTAGCGGGGGTCAGGGATGAGCAGTTCTTC
>TRBV7-9|TRBD1|TRBJ1-4|15|-
CASSPPGTANEKLFF
TGTGCCAGCAGCCCCCCCGGGACAGCTAATGAAAAACTGTTTTTT
>TRBV4-1|-|TRBJ1-2|17|-
CASSQAHSDGLRYGYTF
TGCGCCAGCAGCCAGGCCCATTCCGACGGATTGCGCTATGGCTACACCTTC
>TRBV11-2|TRBD1|TRBJ1-1|15|-
CASSLQGRTTGRAFF
TGTGCCAGCAGCTTACAGGGTCGAACGACAGGGAGAGCTTTCTTT
>TRBV11-3|TRBD2|TRBJ2-5|16|-
CASSLGPSGIQETQYF
TGTGCCAGCAGCTTAGGCCCTAGCGGGATCCAAGAGACCCAGTACTTC
>TRBV20-1|-|TRBJ2-5|14|few
CSARRGTLFDELFF
TGCAGTGCGCGACGGGGGACCCTGTTCGATGAGCTGTTCTTC
>TRBV4-3|-|TRBJ1-4|17|few
CASSPAGPQYPNEKLFF
TGCGCCAGCAGCCCAGCCGGGCCGCAATATCCTAATGAAAAACTGTTTTTT
>TRBV6-6|-|TRBJ2-7|15|many
CASTKNPQGWNEQYF
TGTGCCAGCACTAAAAACCCCCAGGGATGGAACGAGCAGTACTTC
>TRBV5-1|TRBD2|TRBJ2-1|17|few
CASSLLSSGGAANEQFF
TGCGCCAGCAGCTTGCTTTCTAGCGGGGGGGCCGCGAATGAGCAGTTCTTC
>TRBV10-3|-|TRBJ1-2|17|few
CAISESLYSQDSGGYAF
TGTGCCATCAGTGAGTCCTTATATTCCCAAGACTCGGGAGGCTACGCCTTC
>TRBV7-2|TRBD2|TRBJ2-7|15|-
CASSFGGGRIYEQYF
TGTGCCAGCAGCTTCGGGGGGGGGCGAATCTACGAGCAGTACTTC
>TRBV12-3/TRBV12-4|-|TRBJ2-1|12|few
CASSPDFNEQFF
TGTGCCAGCAGTCCGGACTTTAATGAGCAGTTCTTC
>TRBV29-1|-|TRBJ1-5|13|-
CSVSENSNQPQHF
TGCAGCGTCTCCGAAAATAGCAATCAGCCCCAGCATTTT
>TRBV7-8|TRBD2|TRBJ2-5|14|few
CASSLETSGGRYNF
TGTGCCAGCAGCTTGGAAACTAGCGGGGGGCGGTATAACTTC
>TRBV7-2|-|TRBJ2-1|14|-
CASTRDNPYNEQFF
TGTGCCAGCACCCGGGACAACCCCTACAATGAGCAGTTCTTC
>TRBV12-3/TRBV12-4|TRBD1|TRBJ1-2|17|-
CASSYRDRGRGNYGYTF
TGTGCCAGCAGTTACCGGGACAGGGGGCGGGGGAACTATGGCTACACCTTC
>TRBV5-4|-|TRBJ1-6|17|few
CASSLDASRSYNSPLHF
TGTGCCAGCAGCTTGGACGCCTCCCGGTCCTATAATTCACCCCTCCACTTT
>TRBV29-1|TRBD1|TRBJ1-1|12|-
CSVERDRTEAFF
TGCAGCGTTGAACGGGACAGAACTGAAGCTTTCTTT
>TRBV12-3/TRBV12-4|TRBD2|TRBJ2-7|14|few
CASSWTSGDDEQYF
TGTGCCAGCAGTTGGACTAGCGGGGACGACGAGCAGTACTTC
>TRBV29-1|TRBD1|TRBJ2-7|14|-
CSVRKGQGGYEQYF
TGCAGCGTTCGAAAGGGACAGGGCGGCTACGAGCAGTACTTC
>TRBV20-1|-|TRBJ2-7|15|once
CSTRTASGLPYEQYF
TGCAGTACTAGAACCGCGAGCGGCCTCCCCTACGAGCAGTACTTC
>TRBV7-9|-|TRBJ2-4|18|-
CASSPPGGRELAKNIQYF
TGTGCCAGCAGCCCCCCCGGGGGCCGCGAGCTAGCCAAAAACATTCAGTACTTC
>TRBV5-6|-|TRBJ2-7|15|-
CASSLRGDLSYEQYF
TGTGCCAGCAGCTTGAGGGGGGACCTCTCCTACGAGCAGTACTTC
>TRBV3-1|-|TRBJ2-3|15|-
CASSQDLGTADTQYF
TGTGCCAGCAGCCAAGATTTGGGTACCGCAGATACGCAGTATTTT
>TRBV2|TRBD2|TRBJ2-4|17|-
CASSARLAGGPKNIQYF
TGTGCCAGCAGTGCGCGGCTAGCGGGGGGGCCGAAAAACATTCAGTACTTC
>TRBV5-1|-|TRBJ2-1|15|many
CASSLRPNSYNEQFF
TGCGCCAGCAGCTTAAGGCCAAACTCCTACAATGAGCAGTTCTTC
>TRBV10-3|-|TRBJ1-6|12|few
CATRARDSPLHF
TGTGCCACTCGGGCTCGCGATTCACCCCTCCACTTT
>TRBV20-1|-|TRBJ2-7|14|-
CSASQGLGSYEQYF
TGCAGTGCTAGCCAAGGGTTGGGCTCCTACGAGCAGTACTTC
>TRBV5-1|-|TRBJ2-1|13|many
CASSLQGANEQFF
TGCGCCAGCAGCTTGCAAGGGGCCAATGAGCAGTTCTTC
>TRBV4-2|-|TRBJ2-5|13|-
CASSTLAQETQYF
TGTGCCAGCAGTACCCTAGCCCAAGAGACCCAGTACTTC
>TRBV24-1|TRBD1|TRBJ1-5|14|few
CATSDLDRAQPQHF
TGTGCCACCAGTGACCTTGACAGGGCTCAGCCCCAGCATTTT
>TRBV6-4|-|TRBJ1-6|14|few
CASSRGGNNSPLHF
TGTGCCAGCAGTCGGGGAGGGAATAATTCACCCCTCCACTTT
>TRBV3-1|TRBD2|TRBJ2-3|18|few
CASSQDLRLAGATDTQYF
TGTGCCAGCAGCCAAGATCTTAGGCTAGCGGGGGCCACAGATACGCAGTATTTT
>TRBV3-1|-|TRBJ2-4|12|-
CASSQVSNIQYF
TGTGCCAGCAGCCAAGTGTCTAACATTCAGTACTTC
>TRBV2|-|TRBJ2-3|14|few
CASPSYRDTDTQYF
TGTGCCAGTCCATCCTATCGGGACACAGATACGCAGTATTTT
>TRBV11-2|-|TRBJ2-3|15|-
CASSRKLRESDTQYF
TGTGCCAGCAGCAGGAAACTTAGGGAGTCAGATACGCAGTATTTT
>TRBV9|-|TRBJ2-2|15|few
CASSVQSLNTGELFF
TGTGCCAGCAGCGTTCAGTCCTTAAACACCGGGGAGCTGTTTTTT
>TRBV4-3|-|TRBJ1-1|13|-
CANSQDRNTEAFF
TGCGCCAACAGCCAAGACAGGAACACTGAAGCTTTCTTT
>TRBV29-1|-|TRBJ2-4|13|few
CSATVLAKNIQYF
TGCAGCGCCACGGTTTTGGCCAAAAACATTCAGTACTTC
>TRBV12-3/TRBV12-4|-|TRBJ2-5|16|few
CASSLILGGESKTQYF
TGTGCCAGCAGTTTGATTCTGGGCGGGGAATCTAAGACCCAGTACTTC
>TRBV15|-|TRBJ2-3|12|-
CATRRFTDTQYF
TGTGCCACCAGGCGGTTCACAGATACGCAGTATTTT
>TRBV29-1|TRBD1|TRBJ1-2|15|-
CSVTFRDRGGYGYTF
TGCAGCGTAACCTTCCGGGACAGGGGAGGGTATGGCTACACCTTC
>TRBV20-1|-|TRBJ2-3|15|-
CSARDGRLGAHTQYF
TGCAGTGCTAGAGACGGACGACTAGGGGCGCATACGCAGTATTTT